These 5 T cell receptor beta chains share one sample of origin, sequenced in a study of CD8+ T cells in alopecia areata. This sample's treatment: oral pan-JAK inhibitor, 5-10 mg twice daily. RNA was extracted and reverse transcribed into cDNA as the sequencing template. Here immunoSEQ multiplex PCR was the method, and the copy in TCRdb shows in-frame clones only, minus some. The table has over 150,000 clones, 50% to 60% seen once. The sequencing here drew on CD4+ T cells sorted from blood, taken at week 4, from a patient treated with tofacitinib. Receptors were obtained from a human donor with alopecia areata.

The CDR3 bases are TGTGCCAGCAGCCAGGGGGCCTATGGCTACACCTTC. Translation gives CASSQGAYGYTF. The rearrangement uses TRBV6-1 and TRBJ1-2; 8 positions agree with TRBD1. The trim removed 6 bases at V and 4 bases at J, leaving 1 base unmatched. This CDR3 has 12 residues. Per germline, CDR1 MNHNS and CDR2 SASEGT.

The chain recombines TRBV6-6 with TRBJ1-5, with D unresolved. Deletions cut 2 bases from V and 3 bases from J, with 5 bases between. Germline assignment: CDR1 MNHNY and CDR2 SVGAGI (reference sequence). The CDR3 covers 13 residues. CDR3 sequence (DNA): TGTGCCAGCAGTTACCAGGACAATCAGCCCCAGCATTTT. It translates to CASSYQDNQPQHF.

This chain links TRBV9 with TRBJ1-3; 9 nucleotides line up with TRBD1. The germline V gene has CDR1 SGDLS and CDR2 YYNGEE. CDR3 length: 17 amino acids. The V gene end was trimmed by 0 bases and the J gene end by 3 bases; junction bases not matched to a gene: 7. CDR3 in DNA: TGTGCCAGCAGCGTAGATGGGGGACAGGGTTTTGGAAACACCATATATTTT. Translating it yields CASSVDGGQGFGNTIYF.

CDR3 nucleotides: TGTGCCAGCAGCGCCAGACAGGGGGAGTGGGGCACTGAAGCTTTCTTT. Residues: CASSARQGEWGTEAFF. The chain recombines TRBV7-9 with TRBJ1-1; 9 bases map to TRBD1. Germline lookup yields CDR1 SEHNR and CDR2 FQNEAQ (reference sequence). Trimming took 5 bases from V and 4 from J; bases not matched to a gene: 11. The CDR3 has 16 residues.

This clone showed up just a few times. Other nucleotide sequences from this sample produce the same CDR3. The CDR3 DNA reads TGCGCCAGCAGCTTGGAGGGGAACTATGGCTACACCTTC. Residues: CASSLEGNYGYTF. V usage is TRBV5-1 and J usage is TRBJ1-2, with D perhaps matching TRBD1 (5 bases). The germline V and J ends were trimmed by 0 bases and 2 bases, with 5 bases remaining between them. This CDR3 comprises 13 residues. CDR1 and CDR2 (germline): SGHRS, YFSETQ.